This TCR beta chain comes out of a study of blood T cell repertoires in COVID-19. Study details: Acute and convalescent COVID-19 samples came from the United States, Italy and Spain. The cDNA or gDNA used as material had been derived from T cells, B-cell-depleted T cells, or PBMCs.

The authors' processing: For nucleated cells, counts were estimated from reference gene primer amplification. Repertoires were generated with immunoSEQ multiplex PCR, while TCRdb's copy carries only in-frame clones and drops some. V and J calls and clone size are those listed in that table; D and trimming were worked out from the DNA. This table holds 250,000 to 350,000 clones, nearly 90% found once. Clinical history reported by participants formed the basis on which cohorts were assigned. Germline assignment: CDR1 SGHTA and CDR2 FQGTGA. The CDR3 totals 16 residues. J lost 6 bases, V lost 6 bases, and 12 bases had no gene match.

Sequencing input: PBMCs or T cells enriched from blood (not recorded which). The TCR originated in a woman under 30 with acute COVID-19. The chain employs TRBV7-3 and TRBJ2-2; 8 positions agree with TRBD1. The CDR3 sequence is CASSHPTGEGAGELFF. As DNA, the CDR3 is TGTGCCAGCAGTCACCCGACAGGGGAAGGGGCCGGGGAGCTGTTTTTT. Based on the CDR3 plus reference TRBV7-3 and TRBJ2-2, the full variable domain is GAGVSQTPSNKVTEKGKYVELRCDPISGHTALYWYRQSLGQGPEFLIYFQGTGAADDSGLPNDRFFAVRPEGSVSTLKIQRTERGDSAVYLCASSHPTGEGAGELFFGEGSRLTVL.